This T cell receptor (beta chain) was identified in a study of cytomegalovirus exposure and HLA in healthy donors. Findings and limits, study-wide: With further analysis later on, most CMV-associated TCR beta chains appeared HLA-restricted. Analyses of presence and absence presupposed an approximately uniform sequencing depth across donors.

The V and J ends lost 9 bases and 5 bases, in that order; junction bases with no gene match: 12. Germline loops: CDR1 SGHRS, CDR2 YFSETQ. The CDR3 has 16 residues. PCR primers comprised 60 Vbeta and 13 Jbeta primers. Assay used: immunoSEQ multiplex PCR; TCRdb lists only in-frame clones, some missing. The top ten hold approximately 7.6% of the sample, which has over 70,000 clones, about two thirds seen once. A word on this clone: Its antigen is still unknown.

Sequenced: PBMCs. The chain uses TRBV5-1 and TRBJ2-2, with TRBD2 matching over 11 bases. This receptor was identified in a man between 35 and 55 years old in good health and CMV-seropositive. CDR3 bases: TGCGCCACCACTAAGACGGGACTAGCGGTTACCGGGGAGCTGTTTTTT. Translation: CATTKTGLAVTGELFF. Based on the CDR3 plus reference TRBV5-1 and TRBJ2-2, the full variable domain is KAGVTQTPRYLIKTRGQQVTLSCSPISGHRSVSWYQQTPGQGLQFLFEYFSETQRNKGNFPGRFSGRQFSNSRSEMNVSTLELGDSALYLCATTKTGLAVTGELFFGEGSRLTVL.